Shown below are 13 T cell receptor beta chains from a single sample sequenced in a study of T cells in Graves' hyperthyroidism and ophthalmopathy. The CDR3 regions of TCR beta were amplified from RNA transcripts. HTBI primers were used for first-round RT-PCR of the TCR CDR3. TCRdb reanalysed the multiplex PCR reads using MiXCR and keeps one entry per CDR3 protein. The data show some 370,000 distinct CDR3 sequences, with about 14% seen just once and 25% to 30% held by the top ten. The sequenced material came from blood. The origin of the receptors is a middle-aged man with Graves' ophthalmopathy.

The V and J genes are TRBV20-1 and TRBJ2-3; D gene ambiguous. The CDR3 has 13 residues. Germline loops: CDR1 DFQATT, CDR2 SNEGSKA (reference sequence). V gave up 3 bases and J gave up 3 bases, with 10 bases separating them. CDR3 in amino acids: CSASRTETDTQYF. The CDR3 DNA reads TGCAGTGCTAGTAGAACCGAAACAGATACGCAGTATTTT.

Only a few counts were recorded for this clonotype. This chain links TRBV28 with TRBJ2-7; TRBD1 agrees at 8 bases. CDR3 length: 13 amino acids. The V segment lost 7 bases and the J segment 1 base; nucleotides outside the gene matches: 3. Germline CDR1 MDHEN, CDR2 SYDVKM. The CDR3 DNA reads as TGTGCCAGCACCCGGGACAGGTCCTACGAGCAGTACTTC. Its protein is CASTRDRSYEQYF.

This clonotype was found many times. Here the CDR3 DNA reads TGCAGTGCTAGTAGACACGAGGGTGGGGAGACCCAGTACTTC. Its translation: CSASRHEGGETQYF. The chain is built from TRBV20-1 and TRBJ2-5; possible D gene TRBD2, 5 bases. The CDR3 contains 14 residues. Per the germline V gene, CDR1 is DFQATT and CDR2 is SNEGSKA (reference sequence). Trimming stripped 3 bases from V and 5 bases from J, with 16 bases between.

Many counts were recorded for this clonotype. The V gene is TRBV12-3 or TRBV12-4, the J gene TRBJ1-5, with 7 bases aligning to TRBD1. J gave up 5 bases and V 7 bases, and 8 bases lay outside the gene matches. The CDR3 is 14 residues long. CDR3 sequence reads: CASNLGQAYQPQHF. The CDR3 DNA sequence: TGTGCCAGCAACCTTGGACAGGCTTATCAGCCCCAGCATTTT.

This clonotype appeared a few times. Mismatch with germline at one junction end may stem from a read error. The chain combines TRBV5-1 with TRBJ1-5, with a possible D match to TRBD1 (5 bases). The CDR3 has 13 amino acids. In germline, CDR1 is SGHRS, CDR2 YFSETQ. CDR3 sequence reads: CASSHLGDQLQHF. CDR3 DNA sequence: TGCGCCAGCAGCCACCTGGGGGATCAGCTCCAGCATTTT. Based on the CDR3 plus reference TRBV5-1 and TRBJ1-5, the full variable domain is KAGVTQTPRYLIKTRGQQVTLSCSPISGHRSVSWYQQTPGQGLQFLFEYFSETQRNKGNFPGRFSGRQFSNSRSEMNVSTLELGDSALYLCASSHLGDQLQHFGDGTRLSIL.

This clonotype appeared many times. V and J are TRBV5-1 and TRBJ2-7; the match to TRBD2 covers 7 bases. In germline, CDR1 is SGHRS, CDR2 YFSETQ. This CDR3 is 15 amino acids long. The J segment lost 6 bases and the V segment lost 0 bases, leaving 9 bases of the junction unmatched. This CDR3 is CASSLDGHGTTEQYF. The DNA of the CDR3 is TGCGCCAGCAGCTTGGATGGGCACGGGACTACCGAGCAGTACTTC.

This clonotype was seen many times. The CDR3 protein is CASSLSSGSGGELFF. Written as DNA, the CDR3 is TGTGCCAGCAGTCTTTCTAGCGGGAGCGGCGGGGAGCTGTTTTTT. The chain employs TRBV2 and TRBJ2-2; 10 nucleotides line up with TRBD2. The CDR3 extends over 15 amino acids. V lost 5 bases to trimming and J lost 7 bases; unmatched junction nucleotides: 7. Germline CDR1 is SNHLY and CDR2 is FYNNEI.

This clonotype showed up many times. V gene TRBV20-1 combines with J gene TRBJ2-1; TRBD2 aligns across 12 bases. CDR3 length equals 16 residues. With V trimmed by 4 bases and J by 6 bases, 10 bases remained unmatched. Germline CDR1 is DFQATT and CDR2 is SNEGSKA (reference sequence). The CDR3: CSAISPTSGRPNEQFF. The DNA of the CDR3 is TGCAGTGCTATTTCCCCCACTAGCGGGAGGCCCAATGAGCAGTTCTTC.

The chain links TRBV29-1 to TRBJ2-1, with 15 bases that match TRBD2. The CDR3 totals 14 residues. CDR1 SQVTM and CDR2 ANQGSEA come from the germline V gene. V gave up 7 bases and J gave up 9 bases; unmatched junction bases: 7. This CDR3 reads CSATGLAGGVEQFF. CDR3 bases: TGCAGCGCCACTGGACTAGCGGGAGGGGTTGAGCAGTTCTTC.

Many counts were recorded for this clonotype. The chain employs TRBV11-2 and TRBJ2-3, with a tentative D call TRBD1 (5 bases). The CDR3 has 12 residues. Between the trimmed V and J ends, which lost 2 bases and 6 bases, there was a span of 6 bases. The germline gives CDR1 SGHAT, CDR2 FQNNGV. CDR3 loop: CASSLQGDTQYF. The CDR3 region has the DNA TGTGCCAGCAGCTTACAGGGCGATACGCAGTATTTT.

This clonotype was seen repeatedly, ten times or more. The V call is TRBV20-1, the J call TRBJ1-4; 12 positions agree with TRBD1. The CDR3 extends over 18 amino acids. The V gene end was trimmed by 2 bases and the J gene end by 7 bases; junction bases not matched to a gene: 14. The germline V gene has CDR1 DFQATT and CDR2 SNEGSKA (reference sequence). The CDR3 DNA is TGCAGTGCTAGACCCCTTGGGACAGGGGGCGCGGTCGGTGAAAAACTGTTTTTT. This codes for CSARPLGTGGAVGEKLFF.

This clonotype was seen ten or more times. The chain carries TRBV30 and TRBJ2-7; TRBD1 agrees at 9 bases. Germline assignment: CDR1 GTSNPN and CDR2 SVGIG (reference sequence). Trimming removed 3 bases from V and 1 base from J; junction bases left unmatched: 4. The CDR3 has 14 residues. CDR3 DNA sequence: TGTGCCTGGAGGACGGGACAGGGATCCTACGAGCAGTACTTC. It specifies CAWRTGQGSYEQYF.

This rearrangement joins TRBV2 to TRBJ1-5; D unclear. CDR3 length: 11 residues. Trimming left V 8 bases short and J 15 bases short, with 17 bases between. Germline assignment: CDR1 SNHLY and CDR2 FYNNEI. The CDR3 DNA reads TGTGCCAGCGGTTCCGGAGGGTTAGGGCATTTT. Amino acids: CASGSGGLGHF. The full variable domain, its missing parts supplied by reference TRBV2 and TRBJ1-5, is EPEVTQTPSHQVTQMGQEVILRCVPISNHLYFYWYRQILGQKVEFLVSFYNNEISEKSEIFDDQFSVERPDGSNFTLKIRSTKLEDSAMYFCASGSGGLGHFGDGTRLSIL.